A selection of T cell receptor beta chains follows, all from one sample in a study of regulatory T cells in long-lasting Graves disease. TCRdb recomputed calls from the multiplex PCR reads with MiXCR, one row per CDR3 protein. Counted here are around 500,000 distinct CDR3 sequences, approximately 13% occurring once; the ten biggest clones make up under 10%. These data were also filed under a second study, of T cells in Graves' hyperthyroidism and ophthalmopathy.

Sequencing was performed on peripheral blood mononuclear cells (PBMCs), taken at new diagnosis, from a patient treated with antithyroid drugs. The source is a man younger than 45 with Graves disease. Both conserved end residues are part of each CDR3. Each record gives: V gene, clone size, J gene, D gene, CDR3 DNA, CDR3 protein. A D gene is named only where the DNA matches it firmly. Rows give clone size only sometimes, using once, few, many, or a class for an expanded clone.

v_call: TRBV7-9
clone_size: few
j_call: TRBJ1-2
d_call: -
cdr3_nt: TGTGCCAGCAGCCTAGGCGTCGCAGGGGAGGGCTACACCTTC
cdr3_aa: CASSLGVAGEGYTF

v_call: TRBV14
clone_size: -
j_call: TRBJ2-7
d_call: -
cdr3_nt: TGTGTCAGCAGCCCTGTAACGTCATCCGAGCAGTACTTC
cdr3_aa: CVSSPVTSSEQYF

v_call: TRBV20-1
clone_size: -
j_call: TRBJ2-3
d_call: -
cdr3_nt: TGCAGTGCTCCCCTAGCATCGAGCACAGATACGCAGTATTTT
cdr3_aa: CSAPLASSTDTQYF

v_call: TRBV12-3/TRBV12-4
clone_size: -
j_call: TRBJ2-1
d_call: TRBD2
cdr3_nt: TGCCCCAGCAGCCGACTAGCGGGAGCTGGGAATGAGCAGTTCTTC
cdr3_aa: CPSSRLAGAGNEQFF

v_call: TRBV7-6
clone_size: many
j_call: TRBJ2-7
d_call: -
cdr3_nt: TGTGCCAGCAGCTTACTATCGGGGGTTCGTCCCCACGAGCAGTACTTC
cdr3_aa: CASSLLSGVRPHEQYF

v_call: TRBV27
clone_size: many
j_call: TRBJ1-6
d_call: -
cdr3_nt: TGTGCCAGCGGTAGTCATAGGGCCCTCCACTTT
cdr3_aa: CASGSHRALHF

v_call: TRBV6-1
clone_size: many
j_call: TRBJ2-2
d_call: -
cdr3_nt: TGTGCCAGCAGTGAAGTCAGGGGTACCACCGGGGAGCTGTTTTTT
cdr3_aa: CASSEVRGTTGELFF

v_call: TRBV12-3/TRBV12-4
clone_size: few
j_call: TRBJ2-7
d_call: -
cdr3_nt: TGTGCCAGCACCATAGGGGAGGTTGCGACCTACGAGCAGTACTTC
cdr3_aa: CASTIGEVATYEQYF

v_call: TRBV19
clone_size: -
j_call: TRBJ2-3
d_call: TRBD2
cdr3_nt: TGTGCCAGTATTTCTAGCGGGCGACGAGGTACGCAGTATTTT
cdr3_aa: CASISSGRRGTQYF

v_call: TRBV30
clone_size: few
j_call: TRBJ1-6
d_call: TRBD1
cdr3_nt: TGTGCCTGGAGTCCGACAGGGATGGGGGCTAATTCACCCCTCCACTTT
cdr3_aa: CAWSPTGMGANSPLHF

v_call: TRBV5-1
clone_size: many
j_call: TRBJ1-1
d_call: TRBD1
cdr3_nt: TGCGCCAGCAGCTACGGACAGGGGGTTTATGGCACTGAAGCTTTCTTT
cdr3_aa: CASSYGQGVYGTEAFF

v_call: TRBV6-2/TRBV6-3
clone_size: many
j_call: TRBJ1-5
d_call: TRBD1
cdr3_nt: TGTGCCAGCCGAGGGGGACAGGGTGGTAATCAGCCCCAGCATTTT
cdr3_aa: CASRGGQGGNQPQHF

v_call: TRBV15
clone_size: many
j_call: TRBJ2-7
d_call: TRBD1
cdr3_nt: TGTGCCACCAGCCCCGACAGGGGGGTGTCCTACGAGCAGTACTTC
cdr3_aa: CATSPDRGVSYEQYF

v_call: TRBV7-6
clone_size: -
j_call: TRBJ1-6
d_call: -
cdr3_nt: TGTGCCAGCAGCTTAGCTAGACCCGGGCTGAATTCACCCCTCCACTTT
cdr3_aa: CASSLARPGLNSPLHF

v_call: TRBV19
clone_size: -
j_call: TRBJ1-2
d_call: TRBD1
cdr3_nt: TGTGCCAGTACCCCGACAGGGGTTAGCTACACCTTC
cdr3_aa: CASTPTGVSYTF

v_call: TRBV5-5
clone_size: many
j_call: TRBJ1-5
d_call: TRBD1
cdr3_nt: TGTGCCAGCAGCTGGGGGGACAGGGCAAGGAGCAATCAGCCCCAGCATTTT
cdr3_aa: CASSWGDRARSNQPQHF

v_call: TRBV10-3
clone_size: -
j_call: TRBJ2-1
d_call: -
cdr3_nt: TGTGCCATCAGTGAGACGTATTTTCGGTTCTTC
cdr3_aa: CAISETYFRFF

v_call: TRBV6-5
clone_size: many
j_call: TRBJ1-2
d_call: TRBD1
cdr3_nt: TGTGCCAGCAGTTACTCGAGGGCAGGGGGAAACTATGGCTACACCTTC
cdr3_aa: CASSYSRAGGNYGYTF

v_call: TRBV2
clone_size: many
j_call: TRBJ2-3
d_call: -
cdr3_nt: TGTGCCAGCAAAGTTTTGGATACGCAGTATTTT
cdr3_aa: CASKVLDTQYF

v_call: TRBV7-8
clone_size: many
j_call: TRBJ1-1
d_call: -
cdr3_nt: TGTGCCAGCAGCTTCACAGTCACTGAAGCTTTCTTT
cdr3_aa: CASSFTVTEAFF

v_call: TRBV12-3/TRBV12-4
clone_size: many
j_call: TRBJ2-3
d_call: -
cdr3_nt: TGTGCCAGCAGTTTAGTATCTAGCACAGATACGCAGTATTTT
cdr3_aa: CASSLVSSTDTQYF

v_call: TRBV7-3
clone_size: many
j_call: TRBJ2-1
d_call: TRBD2
cdr3_nt: TGTGCCAGCAGCTCAATGGGAGGGGAGAACAATGAGCAGTTCTTC
cdr3_aa: CASSSMGGENNEQFF

v_call: TRBV5-1
clone_size: few
j_call: TRBJ2-7
d_call: TRBD1
cdr3_nt: TGCGCCAGCAGCCAACACCCACAGGGGGTAGGAGAGCAGTACTTC
cdr3_aa: CASSQHPQGVGEQYF

v_call: TRBV2
clone_size: many
j_call: TRBJ2-7
d_call: -
cdr3_nt: TGTGCCAGCAGTGGATCTGCGGGGGCCTTCTCCTACGAGCAGTACTTC
cdr3_aa: CASSGSAGAFSYEQYF

v_call: TRBV19
clone_size: -
j_call: TRBJ2-7
d_call: TRBD1
cdr3_nt: TGTGCCAGTAGTACCGCCCGGAGGACAGGGAGGAGGTTC
cdr3_aa: CASSTARRTGRRF

v_call: TRBV27
clone_size: many
j_call: TRBJ2-7
d_call: -
cdr3_nt: TGTGCCAGCAGCTGGGGGACTTCCCCCTACGAGCAGTACTTC
cdr3_aa: CASSWGTSPYEQYF

v_call: TRBV4-1
clone_size: few
j_call: TRBJ2-7
d_call: TRBD1
cdr3_nt: TGCGCCAGCAGCCGCTTGGACGGGACAGGACACTACGAGCAGTACTTC
cdr3_aa: CASSRLDGTGHYEQYF

v_call: TRBV7-9
clone_size: many
j_call: TRBJ1-5
d_call: -
cdr3_nt: TGTGCCAGCAGTCGTACCGGGACGGACAATCAGCCCCAGCATTTT
cdr3_aa: CASSRTGTDNQPQHF

v_call: TRBV5-1
clone_size: few
j_call: TRBJ1-4
d_call: TRBD1
cdr3_nt: TGCGCCAGCAGCGGGGACAGTGCAACTAATGAAAAACTGTTTTTT
cdr3_aa: CASSGDSATNEKLFF

v_call: TRBV6-9
clone_size: many
j_call: TRBJ1-2
d_call: -
cdr3_nt: TGTGCCAGCAGTTTAAGTACGGGAAGCTATGGCTACACCTTC
cdr3_aa: CASSLSTGSYGYTF